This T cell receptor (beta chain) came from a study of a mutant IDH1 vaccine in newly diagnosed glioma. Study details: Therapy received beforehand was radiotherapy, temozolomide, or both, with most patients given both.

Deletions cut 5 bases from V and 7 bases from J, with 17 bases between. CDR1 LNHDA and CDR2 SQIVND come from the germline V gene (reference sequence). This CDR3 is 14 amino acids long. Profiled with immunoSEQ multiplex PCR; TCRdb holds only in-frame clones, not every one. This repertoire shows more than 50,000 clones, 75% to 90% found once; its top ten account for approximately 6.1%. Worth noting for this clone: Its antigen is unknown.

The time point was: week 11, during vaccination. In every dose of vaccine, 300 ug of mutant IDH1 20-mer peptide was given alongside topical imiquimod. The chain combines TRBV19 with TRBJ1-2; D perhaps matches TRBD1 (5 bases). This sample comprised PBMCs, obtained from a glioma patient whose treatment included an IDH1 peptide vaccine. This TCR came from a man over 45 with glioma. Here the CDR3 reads CASSAGGMWGGYTF. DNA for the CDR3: TGTGCCAGTAGTGCCGGGGGGATGTGGGGTGGCTACACCTTC.